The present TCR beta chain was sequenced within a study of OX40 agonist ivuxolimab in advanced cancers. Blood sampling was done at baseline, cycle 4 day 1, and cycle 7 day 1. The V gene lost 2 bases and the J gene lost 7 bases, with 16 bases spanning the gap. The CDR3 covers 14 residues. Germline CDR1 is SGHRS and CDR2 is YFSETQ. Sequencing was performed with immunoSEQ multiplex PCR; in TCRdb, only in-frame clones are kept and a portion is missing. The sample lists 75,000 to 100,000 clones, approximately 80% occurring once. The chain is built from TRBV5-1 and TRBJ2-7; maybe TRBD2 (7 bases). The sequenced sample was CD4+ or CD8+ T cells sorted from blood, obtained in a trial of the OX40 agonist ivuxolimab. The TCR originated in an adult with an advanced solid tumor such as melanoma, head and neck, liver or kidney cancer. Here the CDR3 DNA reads TGCGCCAGCAGCTTTACTCGGGGGGCTGAAGAGCAGTACTTC. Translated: CASSFTRGAEEQYF.